Below, one TCR beta chain is given with its context. The source of the sample is a study of blood T cell repertoires in COVID-19. The assay was immunoSEQ multiplex PCR, and TCRdb's table has in-frame clones only and misses some. The data contain over 200,000 clones, about 84% of them seen just once; the ten biggest clones take up less than 2%. Study members were between about 18 and 90 years old and lived in some 22 US regions. The source is a man aged 60 to 69 who had recovered from COVID-19. Sequenced: PBMCs or T cells enriched from blood (not recorded which).

CDR3 in DNA: TGTGCCAGCAGTGTTTTGGGACAGGGGTCTGTGGGCTACACCTTC. It encodes CASSVLGQGSVGYTF. The rearrangement uses TRBV2 and TRBJ1-2; the match to TRBD1 covers 10 bases. The CDR3 loop spans 15 amino acids. Germline values: CDR1 SNHLY, CDR2 FYNNEI. After removal of 4 bases from V and 8 bases from J, the junction contained 10 bases not matched to a gene.